The 28 T cell receptor beta chains presented below share a single source sample, sequenced in a study of control samples from healthy donors and cancer patients. Method: immunoSEQ multiplex PCR; TCRdb's copy keeps in-frame clones and lacks some. Of about 190,000 clones in the sample, approximately 90% are singletons; the top ten hold approximately 2%. Input material: blood. The receptors come from a young man in good health.

A word on this clone: One end of the junction fails to match germline, which may point to a read error. The chain joins TRBV7-9 to TRBJ1-1; D unclear. Germline CDR1 and CDR2: SEHNR and FQNEAQ (reference sequence). This CDR3 comprises 15 residues. This CDR3 reads CASSLEVGKNSEAFF. The CDR3 nucleotides read TGTGCCAGCAGCTTAGAGGTAGGGAAGAACTCTGAAGCTTTCTTT.

This rearrangement joins TRBV5-1 to TRBJ1-6; D gene unclear. The germline gives CDR1 SGHRS, CDR2 YFSETQ. V shed 1 base and J shed 2 bases, with 10 bases lying between them. CDR3 length equals 16 residues. CDR3 nucleotides: TGCGCCAGCAGCTTGCAGCCTGTAGCCTATAATTCACCCCTCCACTTT. Protein product: CASSLQPVAYNSPLHF.

This rearrangement joins TRBV23-1 to TRBJ2-7, with D maybe TRBD1 (6 bases). TRBV23-1 is an open reading frame whose function is uncertain. V dropped 7 bases and J dropped 4 bases, with 14 bases sitting between them. The CDR3 has 13 amino acids. The CDR3 is CASTGQITYEQYF. The CDR3, as DNA: TGCGCCAGCACCGGACAGATAACTTACGAGCAGTACTTC.

The rearrangement links TRBV19 to TRBJ1-3; unclear D gene. Germline CDR1 LNHDA, CDR2 SQIVND (reference sequence). The CDR3 extends over 16 amino acids. V lost 5 bases and J 0 bases, leaving 14 bases between the germline ends. CDR3: CASSPLTSNSGNTIYF. For the CDR3, the DNA is TGTGCCAGTAGTCCCCTGACGTCTAACTCTGGAAACACCATATATTTT.

This clone appeared a few times. The chain couples TRBV19 to TRBJ1-5, with D perhaps matching TRBD1 (6 bases). CDR3 size: 11 residues. The germline V and J ends were trimmed by 7 bases and 9 bases, with 10 bases remaining between them. CDR1 LNHDA and CDR2 SQIVND come from the germline V gene (reference sequence). The CDR3 DNA reads as TGTGCCAGTACCACGACAGGGCCCCAGCATTTT. Its protein is CASTTTGPQHF.

The chain joins TRBV5-1 to TRBJ1-3; 7 nucleotides match TRBD1. This CDR3 comprises 16 residues. V dropped 4 bases and J dropped 0; count of bases not matched to a gene: 7. From germline, CDR1 is SGHRS and CDR2 YFSETQ. The CDR3 spells CASSQGDSYSGNTIYF. CDR3 in DNA: TGCGCCAGCAGCCAGGGGGATTCTTACTCTGGAAACACCATATATTTT.

V gene TRBV14 combines with J gene TRBJ1-1; 10 bases map to TRBD1. Per germline, CDR1 SGHDN and CDR2 FVKESK. The CDR3 extends over 15 amino acids. J gave up 1 base and V 2 bases, and 1 base lay outside the gene matches. CDR3 nucleotide sequence: TGTGCCAGCAGCCAACGGACAGGGGGGAACACTGAAGCTTTCTTT. It specifies CASSQRTGGNTEAFF. The full variable domain, its missing parts supplied by reference TRBV14 and TRBJ1-1, is EAGVTQFPSHSVIEKGQTVTLRCDPISGHDNLYWYRRVMGKEIKFLLHFVKESKQDESGMPNNRFLAERTGGTYSTLKVQPAELEDSGVYFCASSQRTGGNTEAFFGQGTRLTVV.

V usage is TRBV24-1 and J usage is TRBJ2-3; TRBD2 agrees at 9 bases. This CDR3 spans 15 amino acids. Trimming cost V 4 bases and J 5 bases; bases outside gene matches: 6. Germline assignment: CDR1 KGHDR and CDR2 SFDVKD. The CDR3 reads CATSEWAGGVDTQYF. The CDR3 bases are TGTGCCACCAGTGAGTGGGCGGGGGGGGTAGATACGCAGTATTTT.

The chain uses TRBV29-1 and TRBJ2-2, with D perhaps TRBD1 (5 bases). CDR1 and CDR2 (germline): SQVTM, ANQGSEA. This CDR3 has 12 residues. Trimming removed 6 bases from V and 4 bases from J, with 9 bases in between. CDR3 sequence: CSVYRPTGELFF. CDR3 in DNA: TGCAGCGTGTACAGGCCCACCGGGGAGCTGTTTTTT.

The table lists this clone with a few counts. The chain has TRBV5-1 and TRBJ1-6; D unclear. The V and J ends lost 2 bases and 5 bases respectively, with 11 bases between them. Germline V gene data show CDR1 as SGHRS and CDR2 as YFSETQ. CDR3 length: 15 residues. CDR3 residues: CASSFGVTDNSPLHF. Written as DNA, the CDR3 is TGCGCCAGCAGCTTCGGGGTCACCGATAATTCACCCCTCCACTTT.

The rearrangement joins TRBV30 to TRBJ1-1, with D unresolved. The length of the CDR3 is 13 residues. V was trimmed by 2 bases and J by 4 bases, leaving 11 bases between them. In germline, CDR1 is GTSNPN, CDR2 SVGIG (reference sequence). The DNA for the CDR3 is TGTGCCTGGAGTATATACAGCTTCACTGAAGCTTTCTTT. Protein sequence: CAWSIYSFTEAFF.

V is TRBV29-1 and J is TRBJ2-4; TRBD2 agrees at 9 bases. The CDR3 covers 16 residues. J was trimmed by 1 base and V by 4 bases; bases with no gene match: 8. Germline CDR1 is SQVTM and CDR2 is ANQGSEA. The CDR3, as DNA: TGCAGCGTTGCGGGCGGGGGGGCGTCGGCCAAAAACATTCAGTACTTC. Residues: CSVAGGGASAKNIQYF.

V and J are TRBV19 and TRBJ1-5; D is unclear. Germline-derived CDR1 and CDR2 are LNHDA and SQIVND (reference sequence). The CDR3 runs 15 residues. Trimming took off 5 bases at V and 6 bases at J, with 17 bases between the two ends. CDR3 residues: CASSSPDGNRQPQHF. The DNA of the CDR3 is TGTGCCAGTAGTTCACCGGATGGGAATCGTCAGCCCCAGCATTTT.

The chain combines TRBV2 with TRBJ1-4, with 8 nucleotides matching TRBD1. This CDR3 contains 13 residues. V was clipped by 11 bases and J by 3 bases; unmatched bases: 5. Per the germline V gene, CDR1 is SNHLY and CDR2 is FYNNEI. CDR3 in DNA: TGTGCCGGCCGGGACAGGTCTAATGAAAAACTGTTTTTT. This sequence encodes CAGRDRSNEKLFF.

The rearrangement links TRBV19 to TRBJ1-5; 7 bases match TRBD1. V lost 5 bases, J lost 7 bases, and 11 bases stayed unmatched. The CDR3 is made up of 15 amino acids. CDR1 LNHDA and CDR2 SQIVND come from the germline V gene (reference sequence). The CDR3 here is CASSPSRGSGQPQHF. The CDR3 nucleotides read TGTGCCAGTAGTCCCTCCAGGGGGTCAGGACAGCCCCAGCATTTT.

The chain links TRBV4-1 to TRBJ1-3; the D is unclear. The CDR3 loop spans 18 amino acids. From germline, CDR1 is MGHRA and CDR2 YSYEKL. V was clipped by 1 base and J by 0 bases, with 16 bases between them. CDR3 DNA sequence: TGCGCCAGCAGCCAAGTAAAAATGGTCAAGGGCTCTGGAAACACCATATATTTT. This encodes CASSQVKMVKGSGNTIYF.

The chain combines TRBV5-1 with TRBJ1-5; D gene unclear. Trimming shortened V by 8 bases and J by 6 bases, and 9 bases separated the two germline ends. The CDR3 has 11 residues. Germline loops: CDR1 SGHRS, CDR2 YFSETQ. In DNA form, the CDR3 reads TGCGCCAGGAGCCTGGTTCAGCCCCAGCATTTT. This translates into CARSLVQPQHF.

This chain connects TRBV7-2 to TRBJ1-1; TRBD1 agrees at 9 bases. CDR3 length: 16 amino acids. Germline CDR1 is SGHTA and CDR2 is FQGNSA. J lost 0 bases, V lost 2 bases, and 4 bases had no gene match. The CDR3 protein is CASSLTTGGMNTEAFF. CDR3 DNA: TGTGCCAGCAGCTTAACGACAGGGGGTATGAACACTGAAGCTTTCTTT.

This chain links TRBV9 with TRBJ2-6; D is unclear. Germline loops: CDR1 SGDLS, CDR2 YYNGEE. This CDR3 has 16 amino acids. V was trimmed by 3 bases and J by 0 bases, leaving 10 bases between them. The CDR3 protein is CASSDHITSGANVLTF. DNA of the CDR3: TGTGCCAGCAGCGATCACATAACCTCTGGGGCCAACGTCCTGACTTTC.

V usage is TRBV27 and J usage is TRBJ1-5; no clear D gene. The V gene's germline CDR1 is MNHEY and CDR2 SMNVEV (reference sequence). The CDR3 loop spans 15 amino acids. V lost 4 bases, J lost 1 base, and 11 bases lay in between. CDR3 loop: CASSSRVTSNQPQHF. The CDR3 bases are TGTGCCAGCAGTTCTCGGGTTACGAGCAATCAGCCCCAGCATTTT.

This rearrangement joins TRBV6-1 to TRBJ1-1, with 10 positions matching TRBD1. Germline V gives CDR1 MNHNS, CDR2 SASEGT. This CDR3 comprises 16 residues. V lost 4 bases and J lost 5; bases outside the gene matches: 10. CDR3 amino acids: CASSVGTGVRSTEAFF. In nucleotides, the CDR3 is TGTGCCAGCAGTGTCGGGACAGGGGTGAGAAGTACTGAAGCTTTCTTT.

V and J are TRBV27 and TRBJ1-6, with 10 nucleotides matching TRBD1. The J segment lost 0 bases and the V segment lost 9 bases, leaving 11 bases of the junction unmatched. This CDR3 has 18 residues. Germline lookup yields CDR1 MNHEY and CDR2 SMNVEV (reference sequence). As DNA, the CDR3 is TGTGCCAGTTCGAGCGGGACAGGGGTCTTCTCCTATAATTCACCCCTCCACTTT. It specifies CASSSGTGVFSYNSPLHF.

In regard to this clone: This specimen includes other DNA sequences encoding the same CDR3. The rearrangement uses TRBV29-1 and TRBJ1-1, with unresolved D. The CDR3 is 13 residues long. The V and J ends lost 1 base and 0 bases respectively, with 6 bases between them. Germline V gene data show CDR1 as SQVTM and CDR2 as ANQGSEA. The CDR3 DNA sequence: TGCAGCGTTGAAGGGCTTATGAACACTGAAGCTTTCTTT. Translation gives CSVEGLMNTEAFF. Full variable domain (rest looked up from reference TRBV29-1 and TRBJ1-1): SAVISQKPSRDICQRGTSLTIQCQVDSQVTMMFWYRQQPGQSLTLIATANQGSEATYESGFVIDKFPISRPNLTFSTLTVSNMSPEDSSIYLCSVEGLMNTEAFFGQGTRLTVV.

This chain links TRBV7-9 with TRBJ2-3; 8 nucleotides align to TRBD2. The CDR3 contains 14 residues. The V segment lost 2 bases and the J segment 3 bases; nucleotides outside the gene matches: 1. The germline CDR1 and CDR2 sequences are SEHNR and FQNEAQ (reference sequence). This CDR3 reads CASSLTGGTDTQYF. The CDR3 nucleotides are TGTGCCAGCAGCTTAACGGGGGGGACAGATACGCAGTATTTT. The full variable domain, in which reference TRBV7-9 and TRBJ2-3 provide the parts outside the CDR3, is DTGVSQNPRHKITKRGQNVTFRCDPISEHNRLYWYRQTLGQGPEFLTYFQNEAQLEKSRLLSDRFSAERPKGSFSTLEIQRTEQGDSAMYLCASSLTGGTDTQYFGPGTRLTVL.

The CDR3 DNA follows: TGTGCCAGCAGCACACAGGGTGATCAGCCCCAGCATTTT. As protein: CASSTQGDQPQHF. The V and J genes are TRBV7-2 and TRBJ1-5, with D possibly being TRBD1 (6 bases). V dropped 5 bases and J dropped 5 bases, with 10 bases sitting between them. The CDR3 has 13 residues. Germline V gives CDR1 SGHTA, CDR2 FQGNSA.

The V and J genes are TRBV11-3 and TRBJ2-2, with D possibly matching TRBD1 (6 bases). The V gene's germline CDR1 is SGHNT and CDR2 YENEEA. With 6 bases removed from V and 5 bases from J, the gap between germline ends came to 16 bases. This CDR3 comprises 15 residues. CDR3 sequence reads: CASSLRSRGTGELFF. DNA for the CDR3: TGTGCCAGCAGTTTAAGGTCCAGGGGTACCGGGGAGCTGTTTTTT.

The rearrangement joins TRBV7-2 to TRBJ1-5; perhaps TRBD1 as D (5 bases). The CDR3 has 14 amino acids. Trimming removed 1 base at V and 4 bases at J, with 8 bases between. Germline CDR1 is SGHTA and CDR2 is FQGNSA. The CDR3: CASSLVAGNQPQHF. DNA for the CDR3: TGTGCCAGCAGCTTAGTGGCAGGGAATCAGCCCCAGCATTTT.

The chain has TRBV19 and TRBJ1-1; D is perhaps TRBD1 (6 bases). Germline CDR1 and CDR2: LNHDA and SQIVND (reference sequence). The ends were cut back, 5 bases at V and 6 bases at J, with 16 bases in the middle. The length of the CDR3 is 14 residues. The CDR3 reads CASSPAGEGAEAFF. The CDR3 DNA follows: TGTGCCAGTAGTCCCGCAGGGGAAGGCGCTGAAGCTTTCTTT.